The clone carrying this T cell receptor (beta chain) was counted at least ten times. Its antigen remains unidentified. This sample stems from a study of neurological immune-mediated disorders. Trimming shortened V by 4 bases and J by 3 bases, and 13 bases separated the two germline ends. The CDR3 is 15 amino acids. The germline gives CDR1 SEHNR, CDR2 FQNEAQ (reference sequence). MiXCR, applied by TCRdb to the 5' RACE reads, yields one record per CDR3 protein. The sample comprises about 55,000 distinct CDR3 sequences, approximately 3.8% of which are singletons, and around 1.5% rests with the top ten. Study findings and constraints: One related-CDR3 cluster, identified by phylogenetic grouping, held the repertoires of 18 of 34 multiple sclerosis patients and was a possible signature.

The V call is TRBV7-9, the J call TRBJ2-4; D could derive from TRBD1 or TRBD2 (6 bases each). The clonotype comes from a man in his thirties or forties with multiple sclerosis. Sequencing input: PBMCs. CDR3: CASSSKQGGKNIQYF. The CDR3 DNA follows: TGTGCCAGCAGCTCTAAACAGGGAGGCAAAAACATTCAGTACTTC.